This TCR beta chain was sequenced in a study of blood T cell repertoires in COVID-19. For the study at large: Nucleic acid was either cDNA or gDNA, and it came from T cells, B-cell-depleted T cells, or PBMCs.

Germline V lookup: CDR1 GTSNPN, CDR2 SVGIG (reference sequence). CDR3 length: 13 residues. V gave up 5 bases and J gave up 8 bases; unmatched junction bases: 4. Original methodology: It was from reference gene primer amplification that nucleated cell counts were estimated. Sequencing used immunoSEQ multiplex PCR; TCRdb keeps in-frame clones, though not all of them. The V and J calls and clone size are taken from that table; D and trimming were inferred from the DNA. Of fewer than 300,000 clones in the sample, approximately 90% were seen once. The chain carries TRBV30 and TRBJ1-4; 11 bases agree with TRBD1. The TCR was taken from a woman between 35 and 50 years old with acute COVID-19. Sequencing was carried out using PBMCs or T cells enriched from blood (not recorded which). The CDR3, as DNA: TGTGCCTGGGCGGGACAGGGGGGCGAAAAACTGTTTTTT. Encoded protein: CAWAGQGGEKLFF.